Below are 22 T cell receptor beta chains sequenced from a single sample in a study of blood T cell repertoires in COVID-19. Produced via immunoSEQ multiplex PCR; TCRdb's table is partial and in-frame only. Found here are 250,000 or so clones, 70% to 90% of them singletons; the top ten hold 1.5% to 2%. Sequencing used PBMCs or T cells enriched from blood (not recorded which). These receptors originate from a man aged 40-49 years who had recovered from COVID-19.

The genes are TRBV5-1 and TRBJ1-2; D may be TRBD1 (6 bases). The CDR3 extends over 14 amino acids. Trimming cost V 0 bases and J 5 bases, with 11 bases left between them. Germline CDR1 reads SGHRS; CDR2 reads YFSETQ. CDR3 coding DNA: TGCGCCAGCAGCTTGGAGGGGGTAGGGTATGGCTACACCTTC. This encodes CASSLEGVGYGYTF.

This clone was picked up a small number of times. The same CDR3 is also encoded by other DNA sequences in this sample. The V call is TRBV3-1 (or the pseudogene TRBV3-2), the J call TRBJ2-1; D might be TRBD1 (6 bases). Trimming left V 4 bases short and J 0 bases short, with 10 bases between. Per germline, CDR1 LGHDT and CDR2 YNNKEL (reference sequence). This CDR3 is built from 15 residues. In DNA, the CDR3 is TGTGCCAGCAGCCGCGGACAGAGCTCCTACAATGAGCAGTTCTTC. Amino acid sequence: CASSRGQSSYNEQFF.

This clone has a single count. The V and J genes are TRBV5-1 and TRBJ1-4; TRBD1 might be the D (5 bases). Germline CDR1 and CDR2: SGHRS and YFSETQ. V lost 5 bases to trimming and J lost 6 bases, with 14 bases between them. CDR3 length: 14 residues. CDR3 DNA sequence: TGCGCCAGCAGTTTGACAGACCCACATGAAAAACTGTTTTTT. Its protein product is CASSLTDPHEKLFF. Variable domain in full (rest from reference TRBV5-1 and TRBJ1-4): KAGVTQTPRYLIKTRGQQVTLSCSPISGHRSVSWYQQTPGQGLQFLFEYFSETQRNKGNFPGRFSGRQFSNSRSEMNVSTLELGDSALYLCASSLTDPHEKLFFGSGTQLSVL.

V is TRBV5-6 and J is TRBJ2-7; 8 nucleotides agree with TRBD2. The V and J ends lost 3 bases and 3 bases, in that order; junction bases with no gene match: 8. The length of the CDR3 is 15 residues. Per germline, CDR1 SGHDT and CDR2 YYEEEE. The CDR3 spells CASSSPGGPSYEQYF. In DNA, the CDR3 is TGTGCCAGCAGCTCGCCGGGAGGGCCGAGCTACGAGCAGTACTTC.

The CDR3 here is CASSERTGEYTF. The CDR3 DNA reads as TGTGCCAGCAGCGAGCGGACAGGAGAATACACCTTC. The chain has TRBV5-6 and TRBJ1-2; 7 bases match TRBD1. V trimming: 4 bases; J trimming: 11 bases; junction bases outside the gene matches: 8. The CDR3 covers 12 residues. CDR1 SGHDT and CDR2 YYEEEE come from the germline V gene.

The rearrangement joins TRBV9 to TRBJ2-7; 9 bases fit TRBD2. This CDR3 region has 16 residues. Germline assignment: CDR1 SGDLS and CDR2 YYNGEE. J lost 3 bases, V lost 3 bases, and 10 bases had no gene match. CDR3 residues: CASSERSRGGVYEQYF. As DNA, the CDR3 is TGTGCCAGCAGCGAGCGCTCCCGCGGGGGGGTCTACGAGCAGTACTTC.

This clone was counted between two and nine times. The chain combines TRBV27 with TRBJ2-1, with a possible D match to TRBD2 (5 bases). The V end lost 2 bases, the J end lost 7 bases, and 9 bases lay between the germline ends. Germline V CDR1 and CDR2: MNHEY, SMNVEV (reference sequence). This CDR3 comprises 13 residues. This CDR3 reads CASSLGRRNEQFF. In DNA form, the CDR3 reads TGTGCCAGCAGTTTAGGCAGGAGGAATGAGCAGTTCTTC.

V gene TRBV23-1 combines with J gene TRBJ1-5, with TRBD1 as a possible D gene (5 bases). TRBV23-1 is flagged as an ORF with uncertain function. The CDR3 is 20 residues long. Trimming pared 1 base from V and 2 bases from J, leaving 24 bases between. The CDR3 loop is CASSQFDPPGCKMGNQPQHF. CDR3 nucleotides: TGCGCCAGCAGTCAATTCGATCCACCAGGGTGCAAAATGGGCAATCAGCCCCAGCATTTT.

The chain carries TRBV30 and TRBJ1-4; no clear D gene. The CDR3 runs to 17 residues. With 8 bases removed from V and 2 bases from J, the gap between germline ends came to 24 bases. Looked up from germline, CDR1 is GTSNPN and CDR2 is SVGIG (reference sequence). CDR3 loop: CATPWASHPSTNEKLFF. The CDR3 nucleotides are TGTGCCACCCCTTGGGCCAGTCACCCGAGCACTAATGAAAAACTGTTTTTT. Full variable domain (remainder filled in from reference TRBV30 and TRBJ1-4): SQTIHQWPATLVQPVGSPLSLECTVEGTSNPNLYWYRQAAGRGLQLLFYSVGIGQISSEVPQNLSASRPQDRQFILSSKKLLLSDSGFYLCATPWASHPSTNEKLFFGSGTQLSVL.

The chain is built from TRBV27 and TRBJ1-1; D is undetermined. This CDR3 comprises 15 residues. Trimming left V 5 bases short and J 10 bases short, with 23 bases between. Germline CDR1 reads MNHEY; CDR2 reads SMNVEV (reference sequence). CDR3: CASSTPRLARESAFF. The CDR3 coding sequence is TGTGCCAGCAGTACCCCCCGACTCGCGAGGGAGTCAGCTTTCTTT.

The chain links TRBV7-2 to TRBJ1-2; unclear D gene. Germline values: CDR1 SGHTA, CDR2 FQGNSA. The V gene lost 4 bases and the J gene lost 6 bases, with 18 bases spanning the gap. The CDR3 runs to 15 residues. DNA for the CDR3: TGTGCCAGCAGCTCCAATCCGGGAGGAGGGAATGGCTACACCTTC. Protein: CASSSNPGGGNGYTF.

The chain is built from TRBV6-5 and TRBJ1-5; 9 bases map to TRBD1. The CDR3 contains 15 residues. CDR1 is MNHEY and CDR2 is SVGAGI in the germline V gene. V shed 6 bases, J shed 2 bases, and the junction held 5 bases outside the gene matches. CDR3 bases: TGTGCCAGCAGGGGGGGACAGGGACGCAATCAGCCCCAGCATTTT. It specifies CASRGGQGRNQPQHF.

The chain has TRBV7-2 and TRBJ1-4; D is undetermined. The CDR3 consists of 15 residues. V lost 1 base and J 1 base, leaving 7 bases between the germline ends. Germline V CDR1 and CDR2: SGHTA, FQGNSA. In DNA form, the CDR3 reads TGTGCCAGCAGCTTAGAGGGAGGAACTAATGAAAAACTGTTTTTT. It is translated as CASSLEGGTNEKLFF.

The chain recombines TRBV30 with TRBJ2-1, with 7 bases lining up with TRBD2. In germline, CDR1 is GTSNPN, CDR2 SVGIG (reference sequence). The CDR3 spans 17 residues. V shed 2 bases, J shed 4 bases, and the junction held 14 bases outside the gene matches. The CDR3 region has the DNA TGTGCCTGGAGTCCCCTCGGGGGGTTAACCCTTTACAATGAGCAGTTCTTC. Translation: CAWSPLGGLTLYNEQFF.

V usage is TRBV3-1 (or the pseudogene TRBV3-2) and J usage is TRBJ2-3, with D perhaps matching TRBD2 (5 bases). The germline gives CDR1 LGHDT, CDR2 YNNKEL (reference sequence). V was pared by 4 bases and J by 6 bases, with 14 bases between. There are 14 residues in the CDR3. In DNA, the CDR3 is TGTGCCAGCAGCCTTGAGGGCCTCGGGGATACGCAGTATTTT. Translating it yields CASSLEGLGDTQYF.

CDR3 protein: CASSLGSGGPVYTDTQYF. The CDR3 nucleotides read TGTGCCAGCAGCTTAGGTAGCGGGGGGCCTGTGTACACAGATACGCAGTATTTT. The chain carries TRBV11-2 and TRBJ2-3; 10 bases agree with TRBD2. Trimming at V came to 1 base and at J to 2 bases, leaving 9 bases not matched to a gene. The CDR3 spans 18 residues. Germline loops: CDR1 SGHAT, CDR2 FQNNGV.

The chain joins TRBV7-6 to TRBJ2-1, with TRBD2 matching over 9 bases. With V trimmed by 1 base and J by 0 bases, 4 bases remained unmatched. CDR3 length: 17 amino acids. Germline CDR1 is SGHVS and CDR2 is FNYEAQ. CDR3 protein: CASSLGSGGSSYNEQFF. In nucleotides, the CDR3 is TGTGCCAGCAGCTTAGGGAGCGGGGGGAGCTCCTACAATGAGCAGTTCTTC.

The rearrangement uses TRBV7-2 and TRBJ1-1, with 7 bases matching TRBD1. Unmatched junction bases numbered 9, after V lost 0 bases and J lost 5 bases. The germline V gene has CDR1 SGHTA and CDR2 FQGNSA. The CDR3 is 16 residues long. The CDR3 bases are TGTGCCAGCAGCTTAGCAAGGGGGCCGGAGGGGACTGAAGCTTTCTTT. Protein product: CASSLARGPEGTEAFF.

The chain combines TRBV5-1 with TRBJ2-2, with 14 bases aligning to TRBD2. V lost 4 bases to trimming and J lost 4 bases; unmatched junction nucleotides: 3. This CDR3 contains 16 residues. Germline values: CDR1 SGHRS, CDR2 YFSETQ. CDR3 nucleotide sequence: TGCGCCAGCAGCAAAGGACTAGCGGGAGGCACCGGGGAGCTGTTTTTT. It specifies CASSKGLAGGTGELFF.

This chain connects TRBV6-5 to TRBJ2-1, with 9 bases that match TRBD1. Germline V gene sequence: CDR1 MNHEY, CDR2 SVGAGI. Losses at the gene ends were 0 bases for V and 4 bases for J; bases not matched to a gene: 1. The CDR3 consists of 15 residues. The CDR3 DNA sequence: TGTGCCAGCAGTTACTCCGGGACAGGGTACAATGAGCAGTTCTTC. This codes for CASSYSGTGYNEQFF.

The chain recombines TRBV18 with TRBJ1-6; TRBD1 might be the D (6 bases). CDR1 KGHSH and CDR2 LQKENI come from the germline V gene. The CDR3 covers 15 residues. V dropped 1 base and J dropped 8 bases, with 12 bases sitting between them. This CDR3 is CASSPLQGIHSPLHF. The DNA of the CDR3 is TGTGCCAGCTCACCACTACAGGGCATCCATTCACCCCTCCACTTT.

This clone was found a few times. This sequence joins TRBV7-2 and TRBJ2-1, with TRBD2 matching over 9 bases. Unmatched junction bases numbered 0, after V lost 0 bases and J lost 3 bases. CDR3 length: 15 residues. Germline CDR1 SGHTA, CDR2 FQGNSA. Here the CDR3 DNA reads TGTGCCAGCAGCTTAGCGACTAGCGGCTACAATGAGCAGTTCTTC. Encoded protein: CASSLATSGYNEQFF.